This is a list of T cell receptor beta chains from one sample in a study of T cells in localized non-small cell lung cancer. TCRdb's table, derived via immunoSEQ multiplex PCR, lists solely in-frame clones and lacks some. The sample gives 13,000 to 15,000 clones, about 80% of which show up once; over 4% is in the top ten. This specimen consisted of peripheral blood, obtained before any cancer treatment. All receptors come from a female donor older than 55 with stage I squamous cell lung carcinoma. Both conserved end residues are part of each CDR3. The D gene is left open where the match is weak. Rows may omit the clone size; those that give it use once, few, many or a size class.

J,length,size,D,V,CDR3,DNA
TRBJ1-2,12,once,-,TRBV6-1,CASSEPGSGYTF,TGTGCCAGCAGTGAACCAGGAAGTGGCTACACCTTC
TRBJ1-5,15,few,-,TRBV10-3,CAISESSGVNQPQHF,TGTGCCATCAGTGAGTCATCAGGGGTTAATCAGCCCCAGCATTTT
TRBJ1-4,14,-,-,TRBV9,CASSRTATNEKLFF,TGTGCCAGCAGCCGGACTGCAACTAATGAAAAACTGTTTTTT
TRBJ2-3,17,-,-,TRBV7-2,CASSHGGGTGQADTQYF,TGTGCCAGCAGCCATGGGGGCGGAACAGGGCAAGCAGATACGCAGTATTTT
TRBJ1-6,18,-,-,TRBV1,CTSSQDWGGPAYNSPLHF,TGCACCAGCAGCCAAGATTGGGGGGGACCCGCCTATAATTCACCCCTCCACTTT
TRBJ2-5,13,-,-,TRBV4-1,CASSQVGEETQYF,TGCGCCAGCAGCCAAGTCGGGGAAGAGACCCAGTACTTC
TRBJ1-5,13,few,-,TRBV7-9,CASSLASDQPQHF,TGTGCCAGCAGCTTAGCCAGCGATCAGCCCCAGCATTTT
TRBJ1-2,14,few,TRBD1,TRBV18,CASSPDREGHGYTF,TGTGCCAGCTCACCCGACAGGGAGGGGCATGGCTACACCTTC
TRBJ1-5,15,-,-,TRBV19,CASSIQGVRGQPQHF,TGTGCCAGTAGTATTCAAGGGGTCCGGGGTCAGCCCCAGCATTTT
TRBJ2-7,15,-,TRBD2,TRBV11-3,CASSLKRGFSYEQYF,TGTGCCAGCAGCTTAAAGCGGGGATTCTCCTACGAGCAGTACTTC
TRBJ2-7,12,-,TRBD1,TRBV6-6,CASRQGEYEQYF,TGTGCCAGTAGACAGGGGGAATACGAGCAGTACTTC
TRBJ2-2,14,-,-,TRBV15,CATSRDSGTGELFF,TGTGCCACCAGCAGAGATTCAGGAACCGGGGAGCTGTTTTTT
TRBJ2-7,15,-,-,TRBV4-2,CASSQVSESSYEQYF,TGTGCCAGCAGCCAAGTTTCCGAGAGCTCCTACGAGCAGTACTTC
TRBJ1-1,15,-,TRBD1,TRBV15,CATSRDWQGGTEAFF,TGTGCCACCAGCAGAGATTGGCAGGGGGGTACTGAAGCTTTCTTT